The T cell receptor (beta chain) under discussion was sequenced for a study of cytomegalovirus exposure and HLA in healthy donors. Concerning this clone: The target antigen is unknown.

Findings and limits, study-wide: TCR beta chains associated with HLA were, in a later analysis, more clonally expanded than equally common others. Cytomegalovirus association was listed for 150 to 200 TCR beta chains.

The ends were cut back, 2 bases at V and 3 bases at J, with 11 bases in the middle. CDR1 and CDR2 from the germline V gene are GTSNPN and SVGIG (reference sequence). CDR3 length: 14 residues. Primers: 60 Vbeta forward and 13 Jbeta reverse. Only in-frame clones appear in the TCRdb table, and some are missing; sequencing was by immunoSEQ multiplex PCR. This sample has about 160,000 clones, with around 75% found just once. The genes are TRBV30 and TRBJ1-3; D is perhaps TRBD1 (6 bases). This clonotype originated in a woman aged 45-60 years in good health and CMV-seropositive. Sequencing used PBMCs. The CDR3 sequence is CAWSTGSVGNTIYF. The CDR3 nucleotides are TGTGCCTGGAGTACAGGGTCGGTTGGAAACACCATATATTTT.